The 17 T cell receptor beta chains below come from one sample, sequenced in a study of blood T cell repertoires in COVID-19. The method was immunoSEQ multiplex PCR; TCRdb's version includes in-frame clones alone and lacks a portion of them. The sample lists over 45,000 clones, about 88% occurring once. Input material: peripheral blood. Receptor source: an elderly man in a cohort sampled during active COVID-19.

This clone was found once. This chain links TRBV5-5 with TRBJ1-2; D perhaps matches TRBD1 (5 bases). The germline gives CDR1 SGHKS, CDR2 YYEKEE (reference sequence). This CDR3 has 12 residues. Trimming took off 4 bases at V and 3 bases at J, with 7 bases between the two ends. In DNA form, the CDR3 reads TGTGCCAGCAGCGAAGGGGACTATGGCTACACCTTC. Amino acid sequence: CASSEGDYGYTF.

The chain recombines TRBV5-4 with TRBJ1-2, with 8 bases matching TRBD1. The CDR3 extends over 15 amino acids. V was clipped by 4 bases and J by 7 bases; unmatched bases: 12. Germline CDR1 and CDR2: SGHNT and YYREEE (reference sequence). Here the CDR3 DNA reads TGTGCCAGCAGCATGCAGGGGGCGCAATCATCTGGCTACACCTTC. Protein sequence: CASSMQGAQSSGYTF.

The CDR3 protein is CASSLMAGGYNEQFF. Here the CDR3 DNA reads TGTGCCAGCAGCTTAATGGCGGGGGGATACAATGAGCAGTTCTTC. V usage is TRBV7-2 and J usage is TRBJ2-1, with TRBD2 matching over 8 bases. The CDR3 has 15 residues. CDR1 and CDR2 from the germline V gene are SGHTA and FQGNSA. The junction had 4 bases not matched to a gene; V was cut back by 2 bases and J by 4 bases.

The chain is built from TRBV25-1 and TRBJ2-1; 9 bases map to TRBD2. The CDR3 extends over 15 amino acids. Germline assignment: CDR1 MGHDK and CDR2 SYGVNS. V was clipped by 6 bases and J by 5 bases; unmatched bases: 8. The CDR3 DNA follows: TGTGCCAGCAGAGGGACTAGCCTTACTAACAATGAGCAGTTCTTC. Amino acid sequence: CASRGTSLTNNEQFF.

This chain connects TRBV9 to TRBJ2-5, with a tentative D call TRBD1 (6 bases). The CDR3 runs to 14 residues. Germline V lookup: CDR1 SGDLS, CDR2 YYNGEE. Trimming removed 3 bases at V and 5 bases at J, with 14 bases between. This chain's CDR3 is CASSGTAQGETQYF. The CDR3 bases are TGTGCCAGCAGCGGGACAGCCCAGGGGGAGACCCAGTACTTC.

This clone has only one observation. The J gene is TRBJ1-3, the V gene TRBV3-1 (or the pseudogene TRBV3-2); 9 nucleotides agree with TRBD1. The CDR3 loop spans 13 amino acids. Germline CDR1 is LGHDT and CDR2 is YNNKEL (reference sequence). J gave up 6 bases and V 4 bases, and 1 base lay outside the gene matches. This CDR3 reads CASSRQGENTIYF. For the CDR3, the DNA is TGTGCCAGCAGCCGACAGGGGGAAAACACCATATATTTT.

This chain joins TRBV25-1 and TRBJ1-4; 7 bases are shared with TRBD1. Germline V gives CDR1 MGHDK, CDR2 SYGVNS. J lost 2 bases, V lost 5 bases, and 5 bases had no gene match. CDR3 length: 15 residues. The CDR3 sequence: CASSFQGGTNEKLFF. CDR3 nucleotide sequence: TGTGCCAGCAGTTTCCAAGGGGGCACTAATGAAAAACTGTTTTTT. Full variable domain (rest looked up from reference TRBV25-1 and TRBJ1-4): EADIYQTPRYLVIGTGKKITLECSQTMGHDKMYWYQQDPGMELHLIHYSYGVNSTEKGDLSSESTVSRIRTEHFPLTLESARPSHTSQYLCASSFQGGTNEKLFFGSGTQLSVL.

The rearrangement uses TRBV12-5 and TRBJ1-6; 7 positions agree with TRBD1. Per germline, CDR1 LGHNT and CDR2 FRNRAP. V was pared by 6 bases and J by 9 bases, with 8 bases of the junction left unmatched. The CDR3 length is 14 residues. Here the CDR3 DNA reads TGTGCTAGTGGGCGACAGGGTGGTAGTTCACCCCTCCACTTT. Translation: CASGRQGGSSPLHF.

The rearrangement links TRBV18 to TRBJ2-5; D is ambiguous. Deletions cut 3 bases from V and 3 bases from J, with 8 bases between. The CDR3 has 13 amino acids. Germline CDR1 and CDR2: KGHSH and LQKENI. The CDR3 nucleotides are TGTGCCAGCTCACCGAGGCAGAAAGAGACCCAGTACTTC. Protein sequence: CASSPRQKETQYF.

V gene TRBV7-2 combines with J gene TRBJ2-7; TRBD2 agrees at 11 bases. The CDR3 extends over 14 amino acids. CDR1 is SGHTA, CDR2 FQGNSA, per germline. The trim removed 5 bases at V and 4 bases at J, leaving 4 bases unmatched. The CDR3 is CASSPTSGVYEQYF. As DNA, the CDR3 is TGTGCCAGCAGCCCGACTAGCGGGGTTTACGAGCAGTACTTC. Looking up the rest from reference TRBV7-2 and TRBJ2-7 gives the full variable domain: GAGVSQSPSNKVTEKGKDVELRCDPISGHTALYWYRQSLGQGLEFLIYFQGNSAPDKSGLPSDRFSAERTGGSVSTLTIQRTQQEDSAVYLCASSPTSGVYEQYFGPGTRLTVT.

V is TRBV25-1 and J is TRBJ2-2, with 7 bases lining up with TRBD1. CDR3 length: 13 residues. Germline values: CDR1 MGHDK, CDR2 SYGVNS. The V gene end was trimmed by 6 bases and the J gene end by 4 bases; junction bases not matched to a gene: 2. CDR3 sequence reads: CASRSGGTGELFF. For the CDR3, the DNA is TGTGCCAGCAGATCAGGGGGCACCGGGGAGCTGTTTTTT.

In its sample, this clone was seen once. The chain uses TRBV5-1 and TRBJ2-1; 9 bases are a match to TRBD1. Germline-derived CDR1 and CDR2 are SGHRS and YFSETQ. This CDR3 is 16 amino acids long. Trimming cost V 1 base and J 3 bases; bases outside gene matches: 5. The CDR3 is CASSLIPGQGYNEQFF. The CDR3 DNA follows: TGCGCCAGCAGCTTGATACCGGGACAGGGCTACAATGAGCAGTTCTTC.

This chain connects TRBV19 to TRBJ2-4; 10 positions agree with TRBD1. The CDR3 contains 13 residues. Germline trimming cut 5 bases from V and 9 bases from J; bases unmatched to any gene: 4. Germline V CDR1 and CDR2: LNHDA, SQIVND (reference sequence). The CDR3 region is CASSPTGGGIQYF. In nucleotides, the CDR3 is TGTGCCAGTAGTCCGACAGGGGGCGGCATTCAGTACTTC. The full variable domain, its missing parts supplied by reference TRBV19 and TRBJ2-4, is DGGITQSPKYLFRKEGQNVTLSCEQNLNHDAMYWYRQDPGQGLRLIYYSQIVNDFQKGDIAEGYSVSREKKESFPLTVTSAQKNPTAFYLCASSPTGGGIQYFGAGTRLSVL.

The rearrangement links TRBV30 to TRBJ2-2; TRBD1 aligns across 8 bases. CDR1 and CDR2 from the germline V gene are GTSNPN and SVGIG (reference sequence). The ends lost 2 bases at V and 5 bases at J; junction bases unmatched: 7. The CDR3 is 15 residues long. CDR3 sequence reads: CAWSPDRVGTGELFF. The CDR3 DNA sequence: TGTGCCTGGAGTCCGGACAGGGTGGGGACCGGGGAGCTGTTTTTT.

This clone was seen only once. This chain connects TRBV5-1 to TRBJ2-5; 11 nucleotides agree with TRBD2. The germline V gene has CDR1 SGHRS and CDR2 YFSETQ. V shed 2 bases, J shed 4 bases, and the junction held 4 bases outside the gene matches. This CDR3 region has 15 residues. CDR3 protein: CASSFSGRAPETQYF. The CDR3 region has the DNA TGCGCCAGCAGCTTTAGCGGGAGGGCCCCAGAGACCCAGTACTTC.

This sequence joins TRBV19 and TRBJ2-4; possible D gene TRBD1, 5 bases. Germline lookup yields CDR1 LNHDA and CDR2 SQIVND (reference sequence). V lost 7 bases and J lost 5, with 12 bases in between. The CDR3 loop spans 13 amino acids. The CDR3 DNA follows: TGTGCCAGTAATCAGGGTCGGCAAAACATTCAGTACTTC. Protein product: CASNQGRQNIQYF.

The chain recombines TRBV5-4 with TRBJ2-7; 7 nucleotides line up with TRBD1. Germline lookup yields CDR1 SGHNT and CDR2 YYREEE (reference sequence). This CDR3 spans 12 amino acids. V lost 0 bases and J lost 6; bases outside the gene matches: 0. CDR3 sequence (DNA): TGTGCCAGCAGCTTGGCAGGGGGCGAGCAGTACTTC. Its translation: CASSLAGGEQYF.